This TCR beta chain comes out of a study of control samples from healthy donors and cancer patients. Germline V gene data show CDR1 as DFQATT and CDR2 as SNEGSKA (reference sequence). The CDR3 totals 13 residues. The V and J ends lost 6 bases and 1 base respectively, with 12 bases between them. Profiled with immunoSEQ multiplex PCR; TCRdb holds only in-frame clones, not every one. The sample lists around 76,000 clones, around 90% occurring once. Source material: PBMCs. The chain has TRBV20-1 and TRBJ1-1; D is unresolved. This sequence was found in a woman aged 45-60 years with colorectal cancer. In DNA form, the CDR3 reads TGCAGTGCCAGTTTTATTGGGAACACTGAAGCTTTCTTT. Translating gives CSASFIGNTEAFF.